This T cell receptor (beta chain) was documented in a study of OX40 agonist ivuxolimab in advanced cancers. For the study at large: Patients got intravenous ivuxolimab at 0.01 to 10 mg/kg every 2 weeks.

Libraries were prepared by immunoSEQ multiplex PCR; TCRdb keeps only in-frame clonotypes and omits some of them. The sample records about 70,000 clones, around nine tenths being singletons. The CDR3 length is 14 residues. Looked up from germline, CDR1 is MNHNY and CDR2 is SVGAGI (reference sequence). Germline trimming cut 8 bases from V and 4 bases from J; bases unmatched to any gene: 6. Concerning this clone: The antigen remains unidentified.

Findings and caveats of the study: In the 0.1-3.0 mg/kg groups, partial responders showed among the lowest expansion. CD4+ T cells averaged fewer expanded clones than CD8+ T cells. Clones of CD4+ and CD8+ blood T cells grew by week 6 at doses of 0.1 to 3.0 mg/kg.

The sequence was obtained from an adult with an advanced solid tumor such as melanoma, head and neck, liver or kidney cancer. Sequencing used CD4+ or CD8+ T cells sorted from blood, obtained in a trial of the OX40 agonist ivuxolimab. The chain links TRBV6-6 to TRBJ2-2, with 8 bases that match TRBD1. CDR3 residues: CASSVQGATGELFF. The CDR3 DNA reads as TGTGCCAGCTCAGTTCAGGGGGCCACCGGGGAGCTGTTTTTT.